Presented here are 2 T cell receptor beta chains from one specimen sequenced in a study of T-cell reconstitution after alpha-beta-depleted transplantation in children. Unique molecular identifiers were built into the TCRbeta library. A single record per CDR3 protein comes from TCRdb applying MiXCR to the PCR reads. The profile shows 200,000 to 250,000 distinct CDR3 sequences, approximately 9.5% of them singletons. The sequencing used PBMCs from the stem cell graft donor, collected from the stem cell graft. The receptors were sampled from a human donor who donated a stem cell graft to a child with acute lymphoblastic leukemia.

This clonotype has at least ten counts. The J gene is TRBJ1-6, the V gene TRBV7-2; D gene uncertain. Trimming took off 6 bases at V and 9 bases at J, with 18 bases between the two ends. The CDR3 totals 15 residues. Germline V gene data show CDR1 as SGHTA and CDR2 as FQGNSA. CDR3 sequence reads: CASSPIAFEGSPLHF. Written as DNA, the CDR3 is TGTGCCAGCAGTCCGATAGCTTTTGAGGGTTCACCCCTCCACTTT.

This clonotype was observed at least ten times. This chain connects TRBV7-9 to TRBJ1-1; 7 nucleotides agree with TRBD1. Germline V gives CDR1 SEHNR, CDR2 FQNEAQ (reference sequence). The CDR3 length is 13 residues. The J segment lost 5 bases and the V segment lost 5 bases, leaving 5 bases of the junction unmatched. The CDR3 loop is CASSPGTVTEAFF. The CDR3 coding sequence is TGTGCCAGCAGCCCAGGGACAGTAACTGAAGCTTTCTTT.